This record looks at one TCR beta chain sequence and its context. The data are from a study of technical replicates of blood from a handful of donors. TCRdb keeps only in-frame clones here, not all; method: immunoSEQ multiplex PCR. This sample carries 55,000 to 75,000 clones, about 92% of them seen once, and the ten largest clones take roughly 0.41%. The origin of this receptor is a human donor in good health. The sample taken for sequencing was T cells isolated from PBMCs.

The CDR3 DNA reads TGTGCCTGGAGTGCGGACAGGGACACTGAAGCTTTCTTT. Protein product: CAWSADRDTEAFF. J is TRBJ1-1 and V is TRBV30, with 8 bases identical to TRBD1. V was pared by 1 base and J by 3 bases, with 1 base of the junction left unmatched. The CDR3 sequence is 13 residues long. Germline-derived CDR1 and CDR2 are GTSNPN and SVGIG (reference sequence).